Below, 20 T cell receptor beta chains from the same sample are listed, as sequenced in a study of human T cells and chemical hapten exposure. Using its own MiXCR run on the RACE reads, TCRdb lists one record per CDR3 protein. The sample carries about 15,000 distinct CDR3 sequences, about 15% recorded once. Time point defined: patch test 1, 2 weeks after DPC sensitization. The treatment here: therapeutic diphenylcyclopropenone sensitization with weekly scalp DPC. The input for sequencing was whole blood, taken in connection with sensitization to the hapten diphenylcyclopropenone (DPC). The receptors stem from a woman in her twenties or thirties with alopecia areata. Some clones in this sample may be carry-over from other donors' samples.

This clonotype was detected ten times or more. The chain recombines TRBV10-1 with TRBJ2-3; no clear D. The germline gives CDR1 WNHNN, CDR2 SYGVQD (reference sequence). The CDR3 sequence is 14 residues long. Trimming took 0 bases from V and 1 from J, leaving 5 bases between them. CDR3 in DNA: TGCGCCAGCAGTGAGTCGCGTGGCACAGATACGCAGTATTTT. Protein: CASSESRGTDTQYF.

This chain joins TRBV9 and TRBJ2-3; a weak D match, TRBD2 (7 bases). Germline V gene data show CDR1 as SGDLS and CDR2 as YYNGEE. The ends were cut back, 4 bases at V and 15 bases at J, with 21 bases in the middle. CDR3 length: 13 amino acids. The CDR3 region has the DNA TGTGCCAGCAGCCCCGACCTAGGGGGGGGACCCTATTTT. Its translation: CASSPDLGGGPYF.

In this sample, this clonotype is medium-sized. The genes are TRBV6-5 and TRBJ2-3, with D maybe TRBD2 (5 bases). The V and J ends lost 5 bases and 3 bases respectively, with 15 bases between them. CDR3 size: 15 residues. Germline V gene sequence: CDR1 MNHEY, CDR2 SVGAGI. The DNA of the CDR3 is TGTGCCAGCAGTCCGGGATATCGTGGTACAGATACGCAGTATTTT. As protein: CASSPGYRGTDTQYF.

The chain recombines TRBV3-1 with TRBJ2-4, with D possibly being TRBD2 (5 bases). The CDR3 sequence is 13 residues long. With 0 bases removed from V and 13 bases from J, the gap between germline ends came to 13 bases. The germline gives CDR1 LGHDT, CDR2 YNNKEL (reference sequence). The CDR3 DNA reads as TGTGCCAGCAGCCAAGATCTAACGGGAATCCAGTACTTC. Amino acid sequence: CASSQDLTGIQYF.

The CDR3 region is CASSPRTGDNEQFF. In DNA, the CDR3 is TGTGCCAGCAGCCCCCGGACAGGGGACAATGAGCAGTTCTTC. The J gene is TRBJ2-1, the V gene TRBV9; TRBD1 aligns across 9 bases. The junction had 4 bases not matched to a gene; V was cut back by 4 bases and J by 5 bases. Germline loops: CDR1 SGDLS, CDR2 YYNGEE. The CDR3 has 14 amino acids.

The CDR3 protein is CASRSGGFYNSPLHF. The DNA of the CDR3 is TGTGCCAGCAGGTCAGGGGGCTTCTATAATTCACCCCTCCACTTT. The genes are TRBV13 and TRBJ1-6; TRBD1 matches at 8 bases. Germline V gene sequence: CDR1 PRHDT, CDR2 FYEKMQ (reference sequence). The CDR3 extends over 15 amino acids. The V and J ends lost 6 bases and 3 bases, in that order; junction bases with no gene match: 4.

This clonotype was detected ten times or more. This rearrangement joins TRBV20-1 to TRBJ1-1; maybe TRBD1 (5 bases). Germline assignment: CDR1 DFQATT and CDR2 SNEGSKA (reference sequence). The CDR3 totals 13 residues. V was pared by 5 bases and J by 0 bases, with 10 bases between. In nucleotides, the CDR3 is TGCAGTGCTTGGGGACGGTTGAACACTGAAGCTTTCTTT. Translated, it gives CSAWGRLNTEAFF.

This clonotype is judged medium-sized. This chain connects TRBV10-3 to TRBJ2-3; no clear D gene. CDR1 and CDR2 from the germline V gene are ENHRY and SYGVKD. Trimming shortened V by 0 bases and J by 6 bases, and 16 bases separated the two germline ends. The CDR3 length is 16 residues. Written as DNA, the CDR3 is TGTGCCATCAGTGAGTCTGGTTTGGGTAGTTCGGATACGCAGTATTTT. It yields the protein CAISESGLGSSDTQYF.

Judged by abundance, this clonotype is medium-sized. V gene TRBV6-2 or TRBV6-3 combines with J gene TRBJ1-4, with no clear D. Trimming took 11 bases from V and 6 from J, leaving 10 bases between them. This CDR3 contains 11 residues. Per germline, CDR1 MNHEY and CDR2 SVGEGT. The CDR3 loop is CAVGQHEKLFF. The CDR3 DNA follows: TGTGCCGTTGGGCAGCATGAAAAACTGTTTTTT.

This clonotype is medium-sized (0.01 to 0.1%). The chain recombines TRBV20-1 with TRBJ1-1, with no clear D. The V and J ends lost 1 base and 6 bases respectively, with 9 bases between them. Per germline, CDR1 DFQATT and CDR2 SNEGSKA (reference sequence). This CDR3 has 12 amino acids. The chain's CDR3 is CSARVVGPEAFF. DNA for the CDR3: TGCAGTGCTAGAGTCGTAGGGCCTGAAGCTTTCTTT.

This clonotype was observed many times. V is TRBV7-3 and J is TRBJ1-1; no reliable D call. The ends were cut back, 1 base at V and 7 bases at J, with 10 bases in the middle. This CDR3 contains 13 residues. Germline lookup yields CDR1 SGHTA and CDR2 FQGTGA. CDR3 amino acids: CASSLSLRNEAFF. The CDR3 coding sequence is TGTGCCAGCAGCTTAAGTCTCAGGAATGAAGCTTTCTTT.

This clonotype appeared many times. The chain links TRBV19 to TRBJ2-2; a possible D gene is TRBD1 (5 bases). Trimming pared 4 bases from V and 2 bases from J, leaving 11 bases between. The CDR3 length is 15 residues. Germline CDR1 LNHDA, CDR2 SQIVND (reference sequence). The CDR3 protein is CASSRQSINTGELFF. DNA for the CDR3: TGTGCCAGTAGTAGACAGAGTATTAACACCGGGGAGCTGTTTTTT. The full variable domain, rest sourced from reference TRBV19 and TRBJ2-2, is DGGITQSPKYLFRKEGQNVTLSCEQNLNHDAMYWYRQDPGQGLRLIYYSQIVNDFQKGDIAEGYSVSREKKESFPLTVTSAQKNPTAFYLCASSRQSINTGELFFGEGSRLTVL.

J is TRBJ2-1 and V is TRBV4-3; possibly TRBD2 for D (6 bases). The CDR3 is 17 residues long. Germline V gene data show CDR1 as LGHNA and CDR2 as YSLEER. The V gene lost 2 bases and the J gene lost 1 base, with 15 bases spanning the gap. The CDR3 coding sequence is TGCGCCAGCAGCCAAAGATCGGGCGGGGTTTCCTACAATGAGCAGTTCTTC. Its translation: CASSQRSGGVSYNEQFF.

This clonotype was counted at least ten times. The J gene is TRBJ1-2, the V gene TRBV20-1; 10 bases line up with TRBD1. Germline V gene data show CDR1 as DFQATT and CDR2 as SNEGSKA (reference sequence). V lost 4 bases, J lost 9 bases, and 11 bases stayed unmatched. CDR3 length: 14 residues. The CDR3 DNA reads TGCAGTGCTATCCTGACAGGGGGCGTAAAAAGCTACACCTTC. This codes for CSAILTGGVKSYTF.

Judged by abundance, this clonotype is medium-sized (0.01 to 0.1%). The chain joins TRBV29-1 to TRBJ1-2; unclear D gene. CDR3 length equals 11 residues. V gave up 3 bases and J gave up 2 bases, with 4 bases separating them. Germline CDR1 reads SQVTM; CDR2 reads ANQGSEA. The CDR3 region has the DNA TGCAGCGTTGAGTTGAACTATGGCTACACCTTC. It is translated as CSVELNYGYTF.

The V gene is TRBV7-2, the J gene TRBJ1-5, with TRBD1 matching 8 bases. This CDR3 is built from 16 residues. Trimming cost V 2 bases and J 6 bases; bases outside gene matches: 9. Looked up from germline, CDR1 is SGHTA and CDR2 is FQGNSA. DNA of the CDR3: TGTGCCAGCAGCTTAAGCTGGCAGGGGGCGACTCAGCCCCAGCATTTT. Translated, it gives CASSLSWQGATQPQHF.

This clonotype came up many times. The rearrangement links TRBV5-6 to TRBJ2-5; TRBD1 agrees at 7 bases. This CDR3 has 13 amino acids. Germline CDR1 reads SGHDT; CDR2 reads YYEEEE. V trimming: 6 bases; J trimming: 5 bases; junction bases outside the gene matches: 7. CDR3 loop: CASKVRGLETQYF. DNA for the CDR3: TGTGCCAGCAAAGTTAGGGGGCTGGAGACCCAGTACTTC.

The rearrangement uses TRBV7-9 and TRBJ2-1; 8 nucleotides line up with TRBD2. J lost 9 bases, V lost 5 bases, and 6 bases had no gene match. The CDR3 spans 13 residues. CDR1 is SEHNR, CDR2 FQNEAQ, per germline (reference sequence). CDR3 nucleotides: TGTGCCAGCAGCGGGACTAGTCGCGGTGAGCAGTTCTTC. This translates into CASSGTSRGEQFF.

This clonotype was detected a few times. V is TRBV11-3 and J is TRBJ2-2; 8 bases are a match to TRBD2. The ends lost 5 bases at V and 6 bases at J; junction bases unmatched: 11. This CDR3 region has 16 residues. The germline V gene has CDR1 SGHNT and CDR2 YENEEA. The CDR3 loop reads CASSLAGTSGPGELFF. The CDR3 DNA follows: TGTGCCAGCAGCCTCGCCGGGACTAGTGGTCCCGGGGAGCTGTTTTTT.

The CDR3 loop reads CSATLTGGPGEAFF. The DNA for the CDR3 is TGCAGTGCTACCCTGACAGGGGGCCCGGGGGAAGCTTTCTTT. The gene calls are TRBV20-1 and TRBJ1-1, with TRBD1 matching 10 bases. After removal of 4 bases from V and 8 bases from J, the junction contained 10 bases not matched to a gene. In germline, CDR1 is DFQATT, CDR2 SNEGSKA (reference sequence). CDR3 size: 14 residues.